Ten or more counts support the clone carrying this TCR beta chain. The antigen remains unidentified. In germline, CDR1 is SGHVS, CDR2 FQNEAQ. The CDR3 is made up of 17 amino acids. V was shortened by 0 bases and J by 1 base, with 15 bases between the two germline ends. These data originate in a study of T cells in Graves' hyperthyroidism and ophthalmopathy. In the study overall: Pretreatment peripheral blood was obtained at initial diagnosis. Study-level results: Ophthalmopathy, as predicted by the model, came a median roughly 6.5 months after the prediction.

Newly diagnosed patients aged 18 to 65 had hyperthyroidism of under 2 months' duration. PBMCs stemmed from 8.5 to 10 ml fresh peripheral blood. The CDR3 regions of TCR beta were amplified from RNA transcripts. Carried out on the TCR CDR3, a first-round RT-PCR used the HTBI primer set. Using its own MiXCR run on the multiplex PCR reads, TCRdb lists one record per CDR3 protein. The sample records hundreds of thousands of distinct CDR3 sequences, roughly 18% being singletons. Input material: blood. The rearrangement joins TRBV7-8 to TRBJ2-5; no clear D gene. The sequence derives from a middle-aged man with Graves' hyperthyroidism. CDR3 DNA: TGTGCCAGCAGCTTAGCCCTACAACGAACAGTCCAAGAGACCCAGTACTTC. Translated, it gives CASSLALQRTVQETQYF. Looking up the rest from reference TRBV7-8 and TRBJ2-5 gives the full variable domain: GAGVSQSPRYKVAKRGQDVALRCDPISGHVSLFWYQQALGQGPEFLTYFQNEAQLDKSGLPSDRFFAERPEGSVSTLKIQRTQQEDSAVYLCASSLALQRTVQETQYFGPGTRLLVL.